Described below is a single TCR beta chain sequence and its context. J gave up 4 bases and V 1 base, and 4 bases lay outside the gene matches. This CDR3 region has 15 residues. Germline CDR1 reads MNHNS; CDR2 reads SASEGT. TCRdb's table, derived via immunoSEQ multiplex PCR, lists solely in-frame clones and lacks some. The profile shows approximately 260,000 clones, 90% of them singletons. This sample stems from a study of blood T cell repertoires in COVID-19. Study details: Samples taken during acute and convalescent COVID-19 were collected in the United States, Italy and Spain.

Material: peripheral blood. The chain carries TRBV6-1 and TRBJ2-4, with 7 positions matching TRBD1. This TCR derives from a woman aged 55-69 years with COVID-19, enrolled during active disease. The CDR3 DNA is TGTGCCAGCAGTGAAGGCCGGGACAGTAAAAACATTCAGTACTTC. It yields the protein CASSEGRDSKNIQYF.